These 24 T cell receptor beta chains came from one sample sequenced in a study of blood T cells in healthy people across ages. The second PCR ran roughly 7 to 11 cycles with a sample-barcoded 5' primer and J-beta primers. MiXCR was run by TCRdb on the 5' RACE reads, yielding one entry per CDR3 protein. The data hold hundreds of thousands of distinct CDR3 sequences, with roughly 32% observed a single time. What was sequenced was blood. The origin of the receptors is a woman aged 80 or older in good health.

This clonotype was observed many times. CDR3 residues: CASRRTESNYGYTF. As DNA, the CDR3 is TGTGCCAGCAGACGGACGGAGAGTAACTATGGCTACACCTTC. This rearrangement joins TRBV5-5 to TRBJ1-2, with D unclear. Trimming shortened V by 5 bases and J by 1 base, and 12 bases separated the two germline ends. The germline V gene encodes CDR1 SGHKS and CDR2 YYEKEE (reference sequence). The CDR3 loop spans 14 amino acids.

The chain links TRBV27 to TRBJ1-5; no definite D call. V shed 0 bases and J shed 10 bases, with 10 bases lying between them. Germline-derived CDR1 and CDR2 are MNHEY and SMNVEV (reference sequence). The CDR3 totals 13 residues. CDR3 nucleotide sequence: TGTGCCAGCAGTTTATCCTACCGGGCCCCCCAGCATTTT. It codes for CASSLSYRAPQHF.

The J gene is TRBJ2-3, the V gene TRBV5-1; 9 bases align to TRBD2. The CDR3 is made up of 13 amino acids. The V gene's germline CDR1 is SGHRS and CDR2 YFSETQ. V was pared by 7 bases and J by 6 bases, with 6 bases of the junction left unmatched. In DNA, the CDR3 is TGCGCCAGCTGGGCGGGAGGGCCTGATACGCAGTATTTT. Protein: CASWAGGPDTQYF.

The CDR3 DNA reads as TGCAGTGCTCGACAGGGTAGCAATCAGCCCCAGCATTTT. Amino acid sequence: CSARQGSNQPQHF. The V and J genes are TRBV20-1 and TRBJ1-5, with 7 bases aligning to TRBD1. In germline, CDR1 is DFQATT, CDR2 SNEGSKA (reference sequence). The CDR3 runs 13 residues. J gave up 0 bases and V 5 bases, and 1 base lay outside the gene matches.

The V gene is TRBV2, the J gene TRBJ2-5, with 11 bases that match TRBD1. The junction had 10 bases not matched to a gene; V was cut back by 3 bases and J by 13 bases. CDR1 and CDR2 from the germline V gene are SNHLY and FYNNEI. There are 14 residues in the CDR3. Here the CDR3 DNA reads TGTGCCAGCAGTGAGGGACAGGGGGGTAATGAGCGGTACTTC. It encodes CASSEGQGGNERYF.

Points on this clonotype: A read error may explain this, as a much larger clone is one base away. The V and J genes are TRBV20-1 and TRBJ2-1; D possibly matches TRBD1 or TRBD2 (6 bases each). There are 14 residues in the CDR3. Germline V gives CDR1 DFQATT, CDR2 SNEGSKA (reference sequence). CDR3 bases: TGCAGTGCCGACCCGGGGGCCGGGTACAATAAGCAGTTCTTC. Translating gives CSADPGAGYNKQFF.

This clonotype has at least ten counts. The chain recombines TRBV12-3 or TRBV12-4 with TRBJ2-4; a possible D gene is TRBD2 (5 bases). This CDR3 has 15 amino acids. With 3 bases removed from V and 8 bases from J, the gap between germline ends came to 17 bases. The CDR3 coding sequence is TGTGCCAGCAGTTTTATGTCCGGGGAGAGGGACATTCAGTACTTC. Protein: CASSFMSGERDIQYF.

CDR3 sequence reads: CASSQKAGPSNQPQHF. The CDR3 DNA is TGTGCCAGCAGCCAAAAGGCGGGTCCTAGCAATCAGCCCCAGCATTTT. The chain couples TRBV4-2 to TRBJ1-5; no definite D call. Between the trimmed V and J ends, which lost 2 bases and 0 bases, there was a span of 11 bases. The CDR3 runs to 16 residues. The germline gives CDR1 LGHNA, CDR2 YNFKEQ.

This clonotype has only a few counts. This chain connects TRBV7-9 to TRBJ2-1; a weak D match, TRBD2 (6 bases). The CDR3 sequence is 17 residues long. CDR1 and CDR2 (germline): SEHNR, FQNEAQ (reference sequence). V was clipped by 5 bases and J by 5 bases, with 22 bases between them. The CDR3 protein is CASSPWGGDLLNNEQFF. CDR3 nucleotides: TGTGCCAGCAGCCCATGGGGCGGGGATTTACTTAACAATGAGCAGTTCTTC. Together with reference TRBV7-9 and TRBJ2-1, the CDR3 gives the full variable domain: DTGVSQNPRHKITKRGQNVTFRCDPISEHNRLYWYRQTLGQGPEFLTYFQNEAQLEKSRLLSDRFSAERPKGSFSTLEIQRTEQGDSAMYLCASSPWGGDLLNNEQFFGPGTRLTVL.

CDR3 loop: CSVRGGQGNQPQHF. DNA of the CDR3: TGCAGCGTAAGGGGGGGACAGGGGAATCAGCCCCAGCATTTT. The chain carries TRBV29-1 and TRBJ1-5; 10 positions match TRBD1. Unmatched junction bases numbered 6, after V lost 6 bases and J lost 4 bases. The CDR3 runs to 14 residues. Per germline, CDR1 SQVTM and CDR2 ANQGSEA.

There are a few counts of this clonotype. The rearrangement links TRBV6-1 to TRBJ1-1, with TRBD1 identical over 7 bases. Germline-derived CDR1 and CDR2 are MNHNS and SASEGT. Trimming at V came to 4 bases and at J to 4 bases, leaving 12 bases not matched to a gene. The CDR3 has 16 residues. The CDR3 DNA sequence: TGTGCCAGCAGTGCTCGGGACAGTTCTTTCGGCACTGAAGCTTTCTTT. Translation: CASSARDSSFGTEAFF.

The chain uses TRBV7-9 and TRBJ2-7, with 7 bases fitting TRBD1. The CDR3 consists of 13 residues. Unmatched junction bases numbered 11, after V lost 5 bases and J lost 10 bases. Germline V gene sequence: CDR1 SEHNR, CDR2 FQNEAQ (reference sequence). The DNA for the CDR3 is TGTGCCAGCAGCCCCCGGGACACAGGGGAACAGTACTTC. This gives the protein CASSPRDTGEQYF.

The table lists this clonotype with many counts. The chain is built from TRBV5-1 and TRBJ2-7; 13 bases are a match to TRBD2. The CDR3 has 17 residues. Per germline, CDR1 SGHRS and CDR2 YFSETQ. J gave up 0 bases and V 4 bases, and 7 bases lay outside the gene matches. The CDR3 is CASSNGLAGVSSYEQYF. The CDR3 DNA reads TGCGCCAGCAGCAATGGACTAGCGGGGGTTTCCTCCTACGAGCAGTACTTC.

On this clonotype: A much larger clone sits a single nucleotide away, making a read error possible. This sequence joins TRBV6-2 or TRBV6-3 and TRBJ1-4; 10 bases are a match to TRBD1. V was pared by 6 bases and J by 8 bases, with 6 bases of the junction left unmatched. Germline values: CDR1 MNHEY, CDR2 SVGEGT. The length of the CDR3 is 14 residues. In DNA form, the CDR3 reads TGTGCCAGCAGGTCGGGACAGGGGAAGGAAAAACTGTTTTTT. This codes for CASRSGQGKEKLFF.

The V gene is TRBV27, the J gene TRBJ2-3, with 9 bases aligning to TRBD2. CDR3 length: 15 amino acids. The ends lost 5 bases at V and 6 bases at J; junction bases unmatched: 9. The germline V gene encodes CDR1 MNHEY and CDR2 SMNVEV (reference sequence). Here the CDR3 reads CASSLTGTSPDTQYF. The CDR3 DNA reads as TGTGCCAGCAGTCTAACCGGGACTAGCCCCGATACGCAGTATTTT.

This rearrangement joins TRBV6-2 or TRBV6-3 to TRBJ2-5; 7 bases match TRBD2. The end of the DNA aligns better with TRBJ2-7, so the J call may be wrong. Germline assignment: CDR1 MNHEY and CDR2 SVGEGT. The CDR3 sequence is 13 residues long. The CDR3 spells CASGWTQTYEQYF. In DNA form, the CDR3 reads TGTGCTAGCGGGTGGACACAGACCTACGAGCAGTACTTC.

This clonotype turned up a few times. A much bigger clone sits one base away, suggesting this may be a read error. The rearrangement uses TRBV5-1 and TRBJ2-5, with TRBD2 as a possible D gene (7 bases). Between the trimmed V and J ends, which lost 4 bases and 11 bases, there was a span of 21 bases. In germline, CDR1 is SGHRS, CDR2 YFSETQ. The CDR3 is 14 residues long. CDR3 amino acids: CASSRGGTNYKQYF. The CDR3 DNA reads as TGCGCCAGCAGCCGGGGAGGGACAAACTACAAGCAGTACTTC. The complete variable domain, with remaining parts taken from reference TRBV5-1 and TRBJ2-5, reads KAGVTQTPRYLIKTRGQQVTLSCSPISGHRSVSWYQQTPGQGLQFLFEYFSETQRNKGNFPGRFSGRQFSNSRSEMNVSTLELGDSALYLCASSRGGTNYKQYFGPGTRLLVL.

In its sample, this clonotype was seen many times. J is TRBJ2-5 and V is TRBV6-1, with 9 bases aligning to TRBD1. V was pared by 0 bases and J by 7 bases, with 6 bases of the junction left unmatched. Per the germline V gene, CDR1 is MNHNS and CDR2 is SASEGT. The CDR3 extends over 15 amino acids. CDR3 region: CASSEATGGTGTQYF. DNA for the CDR3: TGTGCCAGCAGTGAAGCGACAGGGGGGACCGGGACCCAGTACTTC.

J is TRBJ2-5 and V is TRBV12-3 or TRBV12-4, with D perhaps matching TRBD1 (6 bases). The J call is in doubt because the DNA end fits TRBJ2-7 better. The CDR3 sequence is 14 residues long. CDR3 amino acids: CASSRSTGPYEQYF. The CDR3 DNA reads as TGTGCCAGCAGTCGCTCGACAGGTCCCTACGAGCAGTACTTC.

About this clonotype: A read error is possible here, since a much larger clone lies one base away. The V and J genes are TRBV3-1 and TRBJ2-7, with TRBD1 identical over 10 bases. Germline V lookup: CDR1 LGHDT, CDR2 YNNKEL (reference sequence). The CDR3 extends over 18 amino acids. V trimming: 3 bases; J trimming: 0 bases; junction bases outside the gene matches: 11. CDR3 nucleotide sequence: TGTGCCAGCAGCCATCCTGCATGGAGGACAGGGGGCTCCTACGAGCAGTACTTC. Protein sequence: CASSHPAWRTGGSYEQYF.

About this clonotype: This could be a read error, since a much larger clone is one nucleotide away. This chain connects TRBV9 to TRBJ2-1, with D possibly TRBD1 on 6 matching bases. Germline assignment: CDR1 SGDLS and CDR2 YYNGEE. This CDR3 region has 15 residues. CDR3 sequence reads: CANSVGQGSGDEQFF. The CDR3, as DNA: TGTGCCAACAGCGTAGGCCAGGGGAGTGGGGATGAGCAGTTCTTC.

This clonotype was seen more than once but under ten times. It may be a read error: a sequence one base away is much more abundant. V and J are TRBV4-3 and TRBJ2-1; D is possibly TRBD1 (7 bases). The germline V gene has CDR1 LGHNA and CDR2 YSLEER. The CDR3 runs 16 residues. Trimming took 4 bases from V and 5 from J, leaving 18 bases between them. This CDR3 reads CASSPYRGGVHNEQFF. The CDR3 nucleotides are TGCGCCAGCAGCCCCTACAGGGGCGGGGTCCACAATGAGCAGTTCTTC.

The V call is TRBV4-2, the J call TRBJ1-2; D is unclear. Germline assignment: CDR1 LGHNA and CDR2 YNFKEQ. This CDR3 has 13 residues. V gave up 0 bases and J gave up 6 bases, with 8 bases separating them. CDR3 loop: CASSQDRTDGYTF. In nucleotides, the CDR3 is TGTGCCAGCAGCCAAGATCGTACGGATGGCTACACCTTC.

In this sample, this clonotype turned up a few times. V and J are TRBV12-3 or TRBV12-4 and TRBJ1-1, with no clear D. This CDR3 comprises 12 residues. V lost 6 bases, J lost 4 bases, and 9 bases lay in between. CDR3 sequence: CASSRRTTEAFF. The CDR3 DNA follows: TGTGCCAGCAGCCGAAGGACCACTGAAGCTTTCTTT.